This T cell receptor beta chain was sequenced for a study of cytomegalovirus exposure and HLA in healthy donors. V shed 6 bases, J shed 0 bases, and the junction held 8 bases outside the gene matches. CDR3 length: 16 residues. Per germline, CDR1 MDHEN and CDR2 SYDVKM. Researchers ran the PCR with 60 Vbeta and 13 Jbeta primers. Measured with immunoSEQ multiplex PCR; TCRdb has only the in-frame clones, and not every one. Here the sample spans about 160,000 clones, about 82% being singletons. The J gene is TRBJ2-1, the V gene TRBV28; TRBD2 matches at 7 bases. The clonotype originates from a woman younger than 30 in good health and CMV-seronegative. Sequencing used PBMCs. This chain's CDR3 is CASSHLAAASYNEQFF. CDR3 DNA sequence: TGTGCCAGCAGCCACCTAGCGGCCGCCTCCTACAATGAGCAGTTCTTC.